The 20 T cell receptor beta chains in this list originate from one sample, sequenced in a study of beta chain features in type 1 diabetes. All of the isolated RNA was reverse transcribed, so expressed TCRB transcripts were sequenced. Clones were read by immunoSEQ multiplex PCR, and TCRdb kept only the in-frame ones, dropping some. The profile covers under 250,000 clones, with roughly an eighth appearing a single time and roughly 0.024% taken by the ten largest. Sequenced input: naive CD4+ T cells from blood. Receptors were obtained from a woman aged 35 to 49 in good health.

This clone was seen repeatedly, ten times or more. The chain couples TRBV29-1 to TRBJ1-2, with D hard to call. The CDR3 contains 10 residues. Per the germline V gene, CDR1 is SQVTM and CDR2 is ANQGSEA. V shed 3 bases and J shed 6 bases, with 5 bases lying between them. CDR3 DNA: TGCAGCGTTGACGGGGATGGCTACACCTTC. It is translated as CSVDGDGYTF.

This clone was counted only a few times. The V call is TRBV4-3, the J call TRBJ1-5, with a possible D match to TRBD1 (5 bases). The V gene lost 0 bases and the J gene lost 7 bases, with 13 bases spanning the gap. The CDR3 runs 15 residues. Germline V gives CDR1 LGHNA, CDR2 YSLEER. CDR3 coding DNA: TGCGCCAGCAGCCAAGAGATAACAGGTCAGCAGCCCCAGCATTTT. Translation: CASSQEITGQQPQHF.

In its sample, this clone was seen a few times. The rearrangement links TRBV5-4 to TRBJ1-6, with D unclear. Trimming pared 4 bases from V and 7 bases from J, leaving 6 bases between. The CDR3 is 12 amino acids. The germline V gene has CDR1 SGHNT and CDR2 YYREEE (reference sequence). Here the CDR3 reads CASSTRNSPLHF. In DNA, the CDR3 is TGTGCCAGCAGCACCAGGAATTCACCCCTCCACTTT.

J is TRBJ1-5 and V is TRBV5-1; 7 bases line up with TRBD1. The CDR3 runs 14 residues. Per germline, CDR1 SGHRS and CDR2 YFSETQ. Unmatched junction bases numbered 3, after V lost 3 bases and J lost 3 bases. This CDR3 reads CASSSGGYNQPQHF. The CDR3 region has the DNA TGCGCCAGCAGCTCAGGGGGGTACAATCAGCCCCAGCATTTT.

The chain uses TRBV14 and TRBJ1-4; tentative D call: TRBD1 (5 bases). There are 19 residues in the CDR3. Germline CDR1 reads SGHDN; CDR2 reads FVKESK. V lost 0 bases to trimming and J lost 0 bases, with 17 bases between them. The CDR3 DNA reads as TGTGCCAGCAGCCAAGAGGCAGGACACCTATTTTCAACTAATGAAAAACTGTTTTTT. It yields the protein CASSQEAGHLFSTNEKLFF.

The table lists this clone with a few counts. The gene calls are TRBV29-1 and TRBJ1-1; the D gene is possibly TRBD1 (6 bases). Germline assignment: CDR1 SQVTM and CDR2 ANQGSEA. Trimming pared 6 bases from V and 2 bases from J, leaving 16 bases between. The CDR3 covers 14 residues. The CDR3 spells CSVGRTAPNTEAFF. CDR3 sequence (DNA): TGCAGCGTGGGACGGACAGCACCCAACACTGAAGCTTTCTTT. Supplemented by reference TRBV29-1 and TRBJ1-1, the full variable domain reads SAVISQKPSRDICQRGTSLTIQCQVDSQVTMMFWYRQQPGQSLTLIATANQGSEATYESGFVIDKFPISRPNLTFSTLTVSNMSPEDSSIYLCSVGRTAPNTEAFFGQGTRLTVV.

This clone has only a few counts. The chain carries TRBV6-1 and TRBJ2-7; 9 nucleotides agree with TRBD1. The CDR3 consists of 11 residues. V gave up 6 bases and J gave up 7 bases; unmatched junction bases: 1. CDR1 and CDR2 from the germline V gene are MNHNS and SASEGT. The CDR3 spells CASRGTGEQYF. The DNA of the CDR3 is TGTGCCAGCAGGGGGACAGGGGAGCAGTACTTC.

Concerning this clone itself: A read error may account for a junction end that differs from germline. The genes are TRBV6-1 and TRBJ2-5; TRBD2 aligns across 13 bases. CDR1 and CDR2 from the germline V gene are MNHNS and SASEGT. CDR3 length: 19 amino acids. CDR3 region: CASREGLAGVTPSAETQYF. The CDR3 coding sequence is TGTGCCAGCAGGGAAGGACTAGCGGGGGTAACACCTTCGGCCGAGACCCAGTACTTC.

The chain carries TRBV11-2 and TRBJ2-7; 7 bases are shared with TRBD2. Germline trimming cut 1 base from V and 6 bases from J; bases unmatched to any gene: 6. The CDR3 sequence is 14 residues long. The germline V gene has CDR1 SGHAT and CDR2 FQNNGV. In DNA form, the CDR3 reads TGTGCCAGCAGCTTAGTAACGCCTAGCGGCGAGCAGTACTTC. Its translation is CASSLVTPSGEQYF. The full variable domain, its missing parts supplied by reference TRBV11-2 and TRBJ2-7, is EAGVAQSPRYKIIEKRQSVAFWCNPISGHATLYWYQQILGQGPKLLIQFQNNGVVDDSQLPKDRFSAERLKGVDSTLKIQPAKLEDSAVYLCASSLVTPSGEQYFGPGTRLTVT.

A few counts support this clone. Written as DNA, the CDR3 is TGCGCCAGCAGCGATGGACAGGGAATCTACGAGCAGTACTTC. Its protein is CASSDGQGIYEQYF. The genes are TRBV5-1 and TRBJ2-7; 8 bases map to TRBD1. The CDR3 loop spans 14 amino acids. Per germline, CDR1 SGHRS and CDR2 YFSETQ. The V and J ends lost 4 bases and 3 bases, in that order; junction bases with no gene match: 6.

This clone was seen only a few times. The rearrangement joins TRBV7-9 to TRBJ2-6, with TRBD2 matching over 13 bases. Germline CDR1 and CDR2: SEHNR and FQNEAQ (reference sequence). The ends lost 5 bases at V and 6 bases at J; junction bases unmatched: 7. The CDR3 sequence is 17 residues long. CDR3 coding DNA: TGTGCCAGCAGCAAACTAGCGGGGGGGAGAGAGGCCAACGTCCTGACTTTC. This translates into CASSKLAGGREANVLTF.

This clone appeared a few times. The chain carries TRBV19 and TRBJ2-1; 9 bases line up with TRBD1. The CDR3 has 14 residues. Germline values: CDR1 LNHDA, CDR2 SQIVND (reference sequence). With 3 bases clipped from V and 6 bases from J, the junction kept 3 bases outside the gene matches. The CDR3 region has the DNA TGTGCCAGTAGTATCCGGGGACAGGGCAATGAGCAGTTCTTC. The encoded protein is CASSIRGQGNEQFF.

This clone was observed a few times. The chain recombines TRBV28 with TRBJ2-7; 7 nucleotides agree with TRBD2. Trimming removed 5 bases from V and 3 bases from J; junction bases left unmatched: 7. Per the germline V gene, CDR1 is MDHEN and CDR2 is SYDVKM. CDR3 length: 14 amino acids. The CDR3 DNA sequence: TGTGCCAGCAGTCCAGCATGGGGGGGCTACGAGCAGTACTTC. As protein: CASSPAWGGYEQYF.

A few counts support this clone. The chain has TRBV19 and TRBJ2-1; tentative D call: TRBD1 (7 bases). The CDR3 loop spans 17 amino acids. Germline V lookup: CDR1 LNHDA, CDR2 SQIVND (reference sequence). V was pared by 1 base and J by 2 bases, with 15 bases between. The CDR3 sequence is CASSIGSRGTAYNEQFF. The CDR3 coding sequence is TGTGCCAGTAGTATAGGCAGCCGCGGGACAGCCTACAATGAGCAGTTCTTC.

This clone was detected a few times. This rearrangement joins TRBV18 to TRBJ2-3, with D possibly TRBD2 on 6 matching bases. The CDR3 covers 14 residues. CDR1 KGHSH and CDR2 LQKENI come from the germline V gene. V was clipped by 1 base and J by 6 bases, with 11 bases between them. CDR3 coding DNA: TGTGCCAGCTCACCACAGCTTGGGGGGGATACGCAGTATTTT. It translates to CASSPQLGGDTQYF.

This clone was seen a few times. J is TRBJ2-5 and V is TRBV27; no clear D. Trimming left V 5 bases short and J 5 bases short, with 15 bases between. Looked up from germline, CDR1 is MNHEY and CDR2 is SMNVEV (reference sequence). This CDR3 contains 14 residues. This CDR3 is CASSPSGPRETQYF. CDR3 DNA sequence: TGTGCCAGCAGTCCGTCTGGGCCCAGGGAGACCCAGTACTTC.

This clone occurred a few times. The genes are TRBV4-1 and TRBJ1-1; 7 positions match TRBD1. Germline lookup yields CDR1 MGHRA and CDR2 YSYEKL. V lost 1 base and J lost 1; bases outside the gene matches: 3. The CDR3 runs to 15 residues. DNA of the CDR3: TGCGCCAGCAGCCAAGGACAGGGCCCGAACACTGAAGCTTTCTTT. Protein product: CASSQGQGPNTEAFF.

This chain joins TRBV5-1 and TRBJ2-3; D not certain. Germline CDR1 and CDR2: SGHRS and YFSETQ. V gave up 4 bases and J gave up 3 bases, with 3 bases separating them. This CDR3 contains 11 residues. The CDR3 DNA sequence: TGCGCCAGCAGCATAACAGATACGCAGTATTTT. It yields the protein CASSITDTQYF. Variable domain in full (rest from reference TRBV5-1 and TRBJ2-3): KAGVTQTPRYLIKTRGQQVTLSCSPISGHRSVSWYQQTPGQGLQFLFEYFSETQRNKGNFPGRFSGRQFSNSRSEMNVSTLELGDSALYLCASSITDTQYFGPGTRLTVL.

The chain is built from TRBV11-2 and TRBJ2-3, with a weak D call TRBD1 (5 bases). The CDR3 length is 16 residues. V was shortened by 5 bases and J by 3 bases, with 18 bases between the two germline ends. Germline values: CDR1 SGHAT, CDR2 FQNNGV. CDR3 sequence: CASSLGPTVVTDTQYF. The CDR3 nucleotides are TGTGCCAGCAGCCTCGGGCCGACAGTCGTGACAGATACGCAGTATTTT.

This clone has just a few counts. V gene TRBV11-2 combines with J gene TRBJ1-1; 11 bases match TRBD1. The V gene's germline CDR1 is SGHAT and CDR2 FQNNGV. J was trimmed by 11 bases and V by 5 bases; bases with no gene match: 7. This CDR3 has 13 residues. The chain's CDR3 is CASSVDRGHGAFF. The CDR3 bases are TGTGCCAGCAGCGTGGACAGGGGGCATGGTGCTTTCTTT.